This paragraph reports one TCR beta chain. Its cognate antigen is unknown. The sample carries other DNA sequences with the same CDR3. The sample originates from a study of OX40 agonist ivuxolimab in advanced cancers. Study-wide findings and caveats: Patients with a partial response at 0.1-3.0 mg/kg had among the lowest clonal expansion.

The timepoints at which blood was sampled were baseline, cycle 4 day 1, and cycle 7 day 1. Sequencing used immunoSEQ multiplex PCR; TCRdb keeps in-frame clones, though not all of them. The table records about 63,000 clones, 75% to 90% of them present only once. Germline V gene sequence: CDR1 SGHRS, CDR2 YFSETQ. V was cut by 7 bases and J by 6 bases, with 17 bases left in between. CDR3 length equals 13 residues. The sample consisted of CD4+ or CD8+ T cells sorted from blood, taken in a trial of the OX40 agonist ivuxolimab. This sequence joins TRBV5-1 and TRBJ2-7, with TRBD2 as a possible D gene (6 bases). This TCR came from an adult with an advanced solid tumor such as melanoma, head and neck, liver or kidney cancer. The CDR3 nucleotides read TGCGCCAGCTCCCGGGACTCTGGCCGCGAGCAGTACTTC. Encoded protein: CASSRDSGREQYF. The whole variable domain, remainder taken from reference TRBV5-1 and TRBJ2-7, is KAGVTQTPRYLIKTRGQQVTLSCSPISGHRSVSWYQQTPGQGLQFLFEYFSETQRNKGNFPGRFSGRQFSNSRSEMNVSTLELGDSALYLCASSRDSGREQYFGPGTRLTVT.